These 29 T cell receptor beta chains originate from one sample sequenced in a study of blood T cell repertoires in COVID-19. Produced via immunoSEQ multiplex PCR; TCRdb's table is partial and in-frame only. The sample includes around 170,000 clones, roughly 84% of them seen just once. Source material: peripheral blood. The receptors were sampled from a man between 45 and 60 years old with active or convalescent COVID-19.

This chain joins TRBV27 and TRBJ2-7, with a possible D match to TRBD2 (6 bases). The V end lost 3 bases, the J end lost 2 bases, and 14 bases lay between the germline ends. Germline-derived CDR1 and CDR2 are MNHEY and SMNVEV (reference sequence). This CDR3 is built from 15 residues. CDR3 sequence: CASSFIYRGTYEQYF. In nucleotides, the CDR3 is TGTGCCAGCAGTTTCATATACCGGGGGACCTACGAGCAGTACTTC.

Concerning this clone itself: Other DNA sequences from this sample encode an identical CDR3 as well. The chain employs TRBV24-1 and TRBJ1-5; no firm D call. The CDR3 covers 12 residues. Germline V lookup: CDR1 KGHDR, CDR2 SFDVKD. Trimming stripped 2 bases from V and 5 bases from J, with 3 bases between. CDR3 region: CATSDSDQPQHF. The CDR3, as DNA: TGTGCCACCAGTGATTCGGATCAGCCCCAGCATTTT.

The chain carries TRBV2 and TRBJ1-2; D is unresolved. This CDR3 region has 14 residues. Trimming took 3 bases from V and 3 from J, leaving 11 bases between them. Germline CDR1 SNHLY, CDR2 FYNNEI. The CDR3 region has the DNA TGTGCCAGCAGTGAGGAGGGATCCTACTATGGCTACACCTTC. It codes for CASSEEGSYYGYTF.

CDR3 protein: CASSMPSGNTEAFF. The CDR3 bases are TGTGCCAGTAGTATGCCTTCAGGGAACACTGAAGCTTTCTTT. The chain has TRBV19 and TRBJ1-1; the D is unclear. The CDR3 is 14 amino acids. The germline V gene has CDR1 LNHDA and CDR2 SQIVND (reference sequence). V lost 3 bases to trimming and J lost 1 base, with 9 bases between them.

This clone was recorded once. The chain combines TRBV7-9 with TRBJ1-1; 7 bases fit TRBD1. The V gene end was trimmed by 6 bases and the J gene end by 2 bases; junction bases not matched to a gene: 9. Germline V gene lookup returns CDR1 SEHNR and CDR2 FQNEAQ (reference sequence). This CDR3 region has 15 residues. CDR3 nucleotides: TGTGCCAGCAGTTATGGACAGGCCGCCAACACTGAAGCTTTCTTT. Translating it yields CASSYGQAANTEAFF. The full variable domain, rest sourced from reference TRBV7-9 and TRBJ1-1, is DTGVSQNPRHKITKRGQNVTFRCDPISEHNRLYWYRQTLGQGPEFLTYFQNEAQLEKSRLLSDRFSAERPKGSFSTLEIQRTEQGDSAMYLCASSYGQAANTEAFFGQGTRLTVV.

V gene TRBV5-1 combines with J gene TRBJ1-1; weak D call: TRBD1 (5 bases). In germline, CDR1 is SGHRS, CDR2 YFSETQ. This CDR3 has 13 residues. V was shortened by 0 bases and J by 7 bases, with 10 bases between the two germline ends. The CDR3 spells CASSLEGQGEAFF. The CDR3 DNA is TGCGCCAGCAGCTTGGAGGGGCAGGGTGAAGCTTTCTTT.

This chain joins TRBV18 and TRBJ2-5; D gene ambiguous. The V end was cut by 3 bases, the J end by 1 base, with 12 bases between. CDR3 length: 15 amino acids. In germline, CDR1 is KGHSH, CDR2 LQKENI. The CDR3 nucleotides read TGTGCCAGCTCACCCATCGACTCATTCCAAGAGACCCAGTACTTC. It specifies CASSPIDSFQETQYF.

This clone has only one observation. The V and J genes are TRBV3-1 (or the pseudogene TRBV3-2) and TRBJ2-1, with 11 bases identical to TRBD2. Germline V gives CDR1 LGHDT, CDR2 YNNKEL (reference sequence). The CDR3 covers 15 residues. J was trimmed by 4 bases and V by 7 bases; bases with no gene match: 6. The chain's CDR3 is CASNPTSGSYNEQFF. The CDR3 DNA reads TGTGCCAGCAACCCAACTAGCGGGAGTTACAATGAGCAGTTCTTC.

The V and J genes are TRBV4-3 and TRBJ2-3; 12 bases are a match to TRBD2. Germline assignment: CDR1 LGHNA and CDR2 YSLEER. The junction had 6 bases not matched to a gene; V was cut back by 1 base and J by 7 bases. CDR3 size: 16 residues. CDR3 sequence reads: CASSQVVTSGGNTQYF. CDR3 nucleotides: TGCGCCAGCAGCCAAGTAGTCACTAGCGGGGGGAATACGCAGTATTTT.

CDR3 DNA: TGTGCCAGCAGCCCGCTTTGGGCTAGCGGGAGAAATGTAGATACGCAGTATTTT. It is translated as CASSPLWASGRNVDTQYF. The chain has TRBV2 and TRBJ2-3; TRBD2 aligns across 10 bases. With 6 bases clipped from V and 5 bases from J, the junction kept 17 bases outside the gene matches. Germline V gene lookup returns CDR1 SNHLY and CDR2 FYNNEI. The CDR3 is 18 residues long.

The chain combines TRBV9 with TRBJ1-2; 7 bases match TRBD1. V was clipped by 4 bases and J by 2 bases; unmatched bases: 5. The germline CDR1 and CDR2 sequences are SGDLS and YYNGEE. This CDR3 contains 14 residues. Here the CDR3 reads CASSLRDSNYGYTF. The CDR3 region has the DNA TGTGCCAGCAGCCTAAGGGACAGCAACTATGGCTACACCTTC.

The V and J genes are TRBV4-3 and TRBJ1-2; D is possibly TRBD1 (6 bases). The CDR3 is made up of 21 amino acids. CDR1 is LGHNA and CDR2 is YSLEER in the germline V gene. Deletions cut 0 bases from V and 4 bases from J, with 30 bases between. CDR3 region: CASSQERQGNPGTDHFYGYTF. CDR3 nucleotides: TGCGCCAGCAGCCAAGAGAGGCAGGGGAACCCCGGAACGGACCATTTCTATGGCTACACCTTC.

The gene calls are TRBV28 and TRBJ2-7; TRBD1 aligns across 8 bases. There are 17 residues in the CDR3. The J segment lost 5 bases and the V segment lost 4 bases, leaving 16 bases of the junction unmatched. CDR1 is MDHEN and CDR2 is SYDVKM in the germline V gene. The CDR3 is CASSSDVLSGGADEQYF. CDR3 nucleotides: TGTGCCAGCAGTTCCGATGTCCTCTCAGGGGGCGCGGACGAGCAGTACTTC.

V and J are TRBV5-4 and TRBJ2-3; D ambiguous. Germline CDR1 SGHNT, CDR2 YYREEE (reference sequence). Trimming took off 0 bases at V and 3 bases at J, with 17 bases between the two ends. This CDR3 spans 17 amino acids. The CDR3 DNA sequence: TGTGCCAGCAGCTTGGGGCCGGCGGTGAGACGGACAGATACGCAGTATTTT. Protein: CASSLGPAVRRTDTQYF.

V is TRBV18 and J is TRBJ2-7, with unresolved D. The V end lost 4 bases, the J end lost 2 bases, and 9 bases lay between the germline ends. This CDR3 is built from 13 residues. Germline values: CDR1 KGHSH, CDR2 LQKENI. CDR3: CASSRDGAYEQYF. The CDR3 bases are TGTGCCAGCTCACGAGACGGAGCCTACGAGCAGTACTTC.

CDR3 protein: CASSSGESAGTGELFF. In DNA, the CDR3 is TGTGCCAGCAGCTCAGGGGAGTCGGCAGGCACCGGGGAGCTGTTTTTT. This sequence joins TRBV7-9 and TRBJ2-2, with a possible D match to TRBD1 (6 bases). Between the trimmed V and J ends, which lost 4 bases and 4 bases, there was a span of 16 bases. Germline V gene data show CDR1 as SEHNR and CDR2 as FQNEAQ (reference sequence). This CDR3 contains 16 residues.

The rearrangement links TRBV7-3 to TRBJ2-3; TRBD2 matches at 13 bases. CDR1 and CDR2 from the germline V gene are SGHTA and FQGTGA. J was trimmed by 5 bases and V by 3 bases; bases with no gene match: 5. The CDR3 is 16 residues long. CDR3 sequence: CASSLGTSGDGDTQYF. Here the CDR3 DNA reads TGTGCCAGCAGCTTGGGGACTAGCGGGGATGGAGATACGCAGTATTTT.

The rearrangement joins TRBV3-1 (or the pseudogene TRBV3-2) to TRBJ2-7; 7 bases align to TRBD2. In germline, CDR1 is LGHDT, CDR2 YNNKEL (reference sequence). CDR3 size: 17 residues. V trimming: 0 bases; J trimming: 0 bases; junction bases outside the gene matches: 8. CDR3 in amino acids: CASSQEVWGGTSYEQYF. The CDR3, as DNA: TGTGCCAGCAGCCAAGAAGTTTGGGGGGGGACCTCCTACGAGCAGTACTTC.

J is TRBJ2-2 and V is TRBV7-9; a possible D gene is TRBD1 (6 bases). Per germline, CDR1 SEHNR and CDR2 FQNEAQ (reference sequence). The CDR3 length is 15 residues. V dropped 2 bases and J dropped 2 bases, with 9 bases sitting between them. CDR3 region: CASSLRDKNTGELFF. In nucleotides, the CDR3 is TGTGCCAGCAGCTTACGGGACAAAAACACCGGGGAGCTGTTTTTT.

This chain uses TRBV7-6 with TRBJ2-2; D is perhaps TRBD2 (7 bases). Trimming removed 5 bases at V and 4 bases at J, with 17 bases between. From germline, CDR1 is SGHVS and CDR2 FNYEAQ. This CDR3 has 16 amino acids. CDR3 nucleotides: TGTGCCAGCAGCCGATGGGGGGGCGGGAGCACCGGGGAGCTGTTTTTT. Translated, it gives CASSRWGGGSTGELFF. The full variable domain, with the rest looked up from reference TRBV7-6 and TRBJ2-2, is GAGVSQSPRYKVTKRGQDVALRCDPISGHVSLYWYRQALGQGPEFLTYFNYEAQQDKSGLPNDRFSAERPEGSISTLTIQRTEQRDSAMYRCASSRWGGGSTGELFFGEGSRLTVL.

The CDR3 reads CASSHVRGQPQHF. DNA of the CDR3: TGCGCCAGCAGCCATGTAAGGGGTCAGCCCCAGCATTTT. V is TRBV4-1 and J is TRBJ1-5, with D possibly being TRBD1 (5 bases). Deletions cut 3 bases from V and 6 bases from J, with 9 bases between. Germline CDR1 reads MGHRA; CDR2 reads YSYEKL. The CDR3 runs 13 residues.

The chain has TRBV27 and TRBJ2-1; 9 nucleotides agree with TRBD2. V dropped 7 bases and J dropped 4; count of bases not matched to a gene: 8. CDR1 and CDR2 (germline): MNHEY, SMNVEV (reference sequence). This CDR3 has 15 residues. This CDR3 reads CASTISGSGYNEQFF. The CDR3 nucleotides read TGTGCCAGCACTATTAGCGGGAGTGGATACAATGAGCAGTTCTTC.

The chain is built from TRBV2 and TRBJ2-3; D gene unclear. From germline, CDR1 is SNHLY and CDR2 FYNNEI. V was trimmed by 2 bases and J by 5 bases, leaving 8 bases between them. The CDR3 runs to 13 residues. In DNA, the CDR3 is TGTGCCAGCAGTGAAAACTCCCGAGATACGCAGTATTTT. Amino acids: CASSENSRDTQYF. Supplemented by reference TRBV2 and TRBJ2-3, the full variable domain reads EPEVTQTPSHQVTQMGQEVILRCVPISNHLYFYWYRQILGQKVEFLVSFYNNEISEKSEIFDDQFSVERPDGSNFTLKIRSTKLEDSAMYFCASSENSRDTQYFGPGTRLTVL.

V is TRBV5-1 and J is TRBJ1-6; 7 bases match TRBD1. Per germline, CDR1 SGHRS and CDR2 YFSETQ. CDR3 length: 14 residues. The V and J ends lost 2 bases and 8 bases, in that order; junction bases with no gene match: 4. Written as DNA, the CDR3 is TGCGCCAGCAGCTTCGGAGACAGGGATTCACCCCTCCACTTT. Amino acid sequence: CASSFGDRDSPLHF.

The chain is built from TRBV19 and TRBJ2-2, with D uncertain. V lost 6 bases to trimming and J lost 4 bases, with 12 bases between them. CDR1 and CDR2 (germline): LNHDA, SQIVND (reference sequence). This CDR3 spans 14 amino acids. The CDR3 nucleotides are TGTGCCAGTAGCTCCAGGCAGAGCACCGGGGAGCTGTTTTTT. It yields the protein CASSSRQSTGELFF.

A single count supports this clone. The V call is TRBV28, the J call TRBJ1-4, with TRBD1 matching over 7 bases. V lost 2 bases to trimming and J lost 8 bases; unmatched junction nucleotides: 5. Germline CDR1 is MDHEN and CDR2 is SYDVKM. CDR3 length: 14 amino acids. CDR3 protein: CASSLVQGVEKLFF. DNA of the CDR3: TGTGCCAGCAGTTTAGTTCAGGGGGTCGAAAAACTGTTTTTT.

The genes are TRBV18 and TRBJ1-3; D is uncertain. The CDR3 contains 15 residues. V gave up 1 base and J gave up 4 bases, with 11 bases separating them. Per the germline V gene, CDR1 is KGHSH and CDR2 is LQKENI. This CDR3 reads CASSPLNFLGNTIYF. The CDR3 DNA follows: TGTGCCAGCTCACCACTGAACTTCTTAGGAAACACCATATATTTT. Combining the CDR3 with reference TRBV18 and TRBJ1-3 gives the whole variable domain NAGVMQNPRHLVRRRGQEARLRCSPMKGHSHVYWYRQLPEEGLKFMVYLQKENIIDESGMPKERFSAEFPKEGPSILRIQQVVRGDSAAYFCASSPLNFLGNTIYFGEGSWLTVV.

The chain employs TRBV5-1 and TRBJ2-1; D is unresolved. CDR1 is SGHRS, CDR2 YFSETQ, per germline. The CDR3 runs 15 residues. Trimming took 2 bases from V and 0 from J, leaving 9 bases between them. CDR3 coding DNA: TGCGCCAGCAGCTTAGCGCTTAACTCCTACAATGAGCAGTTCTTC. Protein: CASSLALNSYNEQFF.

The chain carries TRBV2 and TRBJ2-7, with 8 bases fitting TRBD1. The junction had 9 bases not matched to a gene; V was cut back by 8 bases and J by 0 bases. Germline CDR1 and CDR2: SNHLY and FYNNEI. The CDR3 consists of 15 residues. The CDR3 DNA follows: TGTGCCAGCCAAACAGGGGGTTTCAGCTCCTACGAGCAGTACTTC. Amino acids: CASQTGGFSSYEQYF. The full variable domain, in which reference TRBV2 and TRBJ2-7 provide the parts outside the CDR3, is EPEVTQTPSHQVTQMGQEVILRCVPISNHLYFYWYRQILGQKVEFLVSFYNNEISEKSEIFDDQFSVERPDGSNFTLKIRSTKLEDSAMYFCASQTGGFSSYEQYFGPGTRLTVT.